This T cell receptor beta chain was identified in a study of T cells in Graves' hyperthyroidism and ophthalmopathy (dated by TCRdb to between 2019 and 2020). Broadly, across the study: Peripheral blood samples were taken at the time of initial diagnosis, prior to any treatment. The paper describes TCR Vbeta CDR3 sequencing of 120 to 150 peripheral blood samples, made up of approximately 40 ophthalmopathy patients, roughly 72 hyperthyroidism patients and 17 progressor patients. The approximately 100 discovery patients were divided at random into training and test sets in a 7:3 ratio. In several Graves' hyperthyroidism patients, the study also compared T-cell repertoires from thyroid tissue with T-cell repertoires from blood. Prospective prediction of ophthalmopathy was tested in an independent validation cohort of under 20 hyperthyroidism patients and around 16 patients who later progressed to ophthalmopathy. To identify TCR V-J signatures that set the groups apart, the researchers used a discovery cohort of about a hundred patients, made up of roughly 40 with Graves' ophthalmopathy and 57 with stable Graves' hyperthyroidism. After blood sampling, hyperthyroidism patients were treated with methimazole at a starting dose of 30 mg daily, and ophthalmopathy patients were treated with high-dose intravenous methylprednisolone. Results and caveats for the whole study, not just this receptor: A model built on a 13 V-J signature distinguished ophthalmopathy from stable hyperthyroidism, reaching roughly 88% sensitivity and about 81% specificity in cross-validation and 80%/75% in testing. No statistical method was used to set the sample size in advance, and investigators knew the group allocation. Most expanded thyroid clonotypes (frequency above 0.001) were also detected in blood, suggesting blood repertoires may reflect thyroid immune responses. During validation, the model predicted progression to ophthalmopathy a median of roughly 7.1 months ahead of onset, with almost 71% sensitivity and almost 75% specificity.

Including the terminal cysteine and phenylalanine, the CDR3 comprises 14 residues. CDR3 DNA is the only sequence kept; it has 42 bases, read in frame from the first base. CDR1 and CDR2 (SEHNR, FQNEAQ) derive from the germline V gene (reference sequence). V is pared back by 0 bases and J by 9 bases, with 12 bases lying between the germline termini. The TCR beta CDR3 regions were amplified from the RNA transcripts. For the first round of RT-PCR on the TCR CDR3, the HTBI primer set was used together with the Qiagen OneStep RT-PCR kit. The libraries were constructed in a second round of multiplex PCR and then size-selected and purified. Paired-end sequencing of the libraries was performed with 100 bp reads on an Illumina HiSeq2000. As for the original processing: SOAPnuke was used to process the raw data, removing reads that contained adapters or uncalled bases, had a mean Phred below 15, or lacked an exact match to the constant primer or identifier. COPE v1.2.5 was used to merge the high-quality paired reads, and each unique nucleotide sequence was defined as a clonotype. MiTCR v1.1 was used to align the clonotypes against IMGT TRBV, TRBD and TRBJ reference segments. The analysis included only V-J combinations with a frequency above 0.0001, which together covered over 98% of the repertoires. A TCS score was defined as the ratio between F50 (clonal expansion) and ExV (chaos), using BLOSUM62-based TCRdist between CDR3 peptides within each V-J. Welch's t-statistics and random forest reduced fewer than 600 V-J features to 13, which were used in a naive Bayes classifier (R e1071). TCRdb took the public reads, trimmed them with fastp at Q25, ran MiXCR for clone calling and kept in-frame beta chains. Rows matching on CDR3 protein sequence are summarized as one entry with the most common DNA and genes. The V and J calls, along with clone size, are taken from TCRdb and not from the paper's own processing. This sample comprises approximately 700,000 distinct CDR3 sequences, 16% of them detected only once. The top ten clonotypes cover under 10% of the sample.

This clonotype was observed a handful of times. Its antigen remains undetermined. No much larger clone is present one base from it, and per-base qualities are unavailable. Stable Graves' hyperthyroidism was defined as no progression to ophthalmopathy during 18 months of follow-up. Hyperthyroidism patients were aged 18 to 65 years and newly diagnosed, with disease duration of less than 2 months. Patients with uncontrolled infections, other autoimmune diseases, pregnancy or lactation were excluded. Diagnoses relied on clinical symptoms, serum thyroxine and TRAb, thyroid ultrasound and orbital computed tomography. Ficoll-Paque density gradient centrifugation was used to isolate PBMCs from 8.5 to 10 ml of fresh peripheral blood. Total RNA was extracted with Trizol reagent, and quality was checked on an Agilent 2100 Bioanalyzer.

Source material: blood. The rearrangement combines TRBV7-9 with TRBJ2-1; a tentative D call is TRBD1 (6 bases match). This receptor was obtained from a young man with Graves' hyperthyroidism. Here the CDR3 is given as CASSLAGAGVEQFF. The bases read TGTGCCAGCAGCTTAGCGGGAGCAGGGGTTGAGCAGTTCTTC.